This T cell receptor beta chain was identified in a study of OX40 agonist ivuxolimab in advanced cancers. Drawing of blood for sampling happened at baseline, at cycle 4 day 1, and at cycle 7 day 1. TCRdb's table, derived via immunoSEQ multiplex PCR, lists solely in-frame clones and lacks some. Among around 78,000 clones listed, around 90% were seen once. V gave up 6 bases and J gave up 4 bases, with 19 bases separating them. Per the germline V gene, CDR1 is SGHRS and CDR2 is YFSETQ. This CDR3 has 16 residues. The source was CD4+ or CD8+ T cells sorted from blood, collected in a trial of the OX40 agonist ivuxolimab. The chain links TRBV5-1 to TRBJ2-2, with TRBD1 as a possible D gene (6 bases). This TCR was sampled from an adult with an advanced solid tumor such as melanoma, head and neck, liver or kidney cancer. CDR3 sequence (DNA): TGCGCCAGCACCCCCCTCGAGCAGGGGCGCACCGGGGAGCTGTTTTTT. Its translation is CASTPLEQGRTGELFF. Full variable domain (outside the CDR3, taken from reference TRBV5-1 and TRBJ2-2): KAGVTQTPRYLIKTRGQQVTLSCSPISGHRSVSWYQQTPGQGLQFLFEYFSETQRNKGNFPGRFSGRQFSNSRSEMNVSTLELGDSALYLCASTPLEQGRTGELFFGEGSRLTVL.